Shown below are 5 T cell receptor beta chains from a single sample sequenced in a study of blood T cell repertoires in COVID-19. Assay: immunoSEQ multiplex PCR; the TCRdb copy retains only in-frame clones and omits some. The table lists roughly 480,000 clones, approximately 89% of them singletons. Sample: peripheral blood. These receptors were obtained from a young man with COVID-19, enrolled during active disease.

The V and J genes are TRBV3-1 (or the pseudogene TRBV3-2) and TRBJ2-1; TRBD1 might be the D (5 bases). Germline CDR1 is LGHDT and CDR2 is YNNKEL (reference sequence). Trimming left V 4 bases short and J 6 bases short, with 16 bases between. The CDR3 consists of 15 residues. CDR3 nucleotides: TGTGCCAGCAGCCCCCTCCCAGGGCGAACCAATGAGCAGTTCTTC. This gives the protein CASSPLPGRTNEQFF.

The chain uses TRBV5-6 and TRBJ1-2; weak D call: TRBD1 (6 bases). This CDR3 region has 15 residues. The germline CDR1 and CDR2 sequences are SGHDT and YYEEEE. V shed 4 bases and J shed 2 bases, with 15 bases lying between them. CDR3 bases: TGTGCCAGCAGCCGTGCCGACAGGCCGAACTATGGCTACACCTTC. Translating gives CASSRADRPNYGYTF.

The chain uses TRBV10-1 and TRBJ2-3; TRBD2 matches at 16 bases. Germline trimming cut 0 bases from V and 6 bases from J; bases unmatched to any gene: 9. The CDR3 contains 19 residues. The germline V gene has CDR1 WNHNN and CDR2 SYGVQD (reference sequence). The CDR3, as DNA: TGCGCCAGCAGTGAGTCGGGACTAGCGGGGGGGCCGGTGGTGGATACGCAGTATTTT. It is translated as CASSESGLAGGPVVDTQYF.

The V gene is TRBV5-6, the J gene TRBJ2-2, with D unclear. The CDR3 has 14 amino acids. With 2 bases removed from V and 0 bases from J, the gap between germline ends came to 5 bases. The germline V gene encodes CDR1 SGHDT and CDR2 YYEEEE. The CDR3 loop is CASSFVANTGELFF. Here the CDR3 DNA reads TGTGCCAGCAGCTTCGTAGCGAACACCGGGGAGCTGTTTTTT.

The gene calls are TRBV6-1 and TRBJ2-7; 9 positions agree with TRBD2. The CDR3 runs 15 residues. The V and J ends lost 3 bases and 4 bases, in that order; junction bases with no gene match: 7. Germline loops: CDR1 MNHNS, CDR2 SASEGT. The CDR3 coding sequence is TGTGCCAGCAGTGAGCGGGAGGGCCGTTTTTACGAGCAGTACTTC. This gives the protein CASSEREGRFYEQYF.